This T cell receptor beta chain was identified during a study of cytomegalovirus exposure and HLA in healthy donors. Points from the study as a whole: A previous analysis found most TCR beta V segments productive roughly 87% or roughly 30% of the time. Many donors shared some public TCRs, even though most TCR sequences were rare. CMV serostatus stood as the only immune exposure information on hand.

The PCR ran on 60 Vbeta and 13 Jbeta primers. Some clones are missing from TCRdb's copy, which holds only in-frame ones; the method was immunoSEQ multiplex PCR. Among about 120,000 clones, roughly 14% were seen once, and the ten largest hold roughly 2%. The V gene lost 6 bases and the J gene lost 0 bases, with 21 bases spanning the gap. Germline V gene data show CDR1 as SQVTM and CDR2 as ANQGSEA. This CDR3 spans 16 amino acids. This clone has only a few counts. Its antigen is not identified. Sequenced input: PBMCs. The rearrangement joins TRBV29-1 to TRBJ2-7; D possibly corresponds to TRBD1 (6 bases). This TCR derives from a woman aged 18-29 years in good health and CMV-seronegative. The CDR3 sequence: CSVSSDDTGSSYEQYF. The CDR3 DNA reads TGCAGCGTCTCCTCCGACGATACAGGGAGCTCCTACGAGCAGTACTTC.